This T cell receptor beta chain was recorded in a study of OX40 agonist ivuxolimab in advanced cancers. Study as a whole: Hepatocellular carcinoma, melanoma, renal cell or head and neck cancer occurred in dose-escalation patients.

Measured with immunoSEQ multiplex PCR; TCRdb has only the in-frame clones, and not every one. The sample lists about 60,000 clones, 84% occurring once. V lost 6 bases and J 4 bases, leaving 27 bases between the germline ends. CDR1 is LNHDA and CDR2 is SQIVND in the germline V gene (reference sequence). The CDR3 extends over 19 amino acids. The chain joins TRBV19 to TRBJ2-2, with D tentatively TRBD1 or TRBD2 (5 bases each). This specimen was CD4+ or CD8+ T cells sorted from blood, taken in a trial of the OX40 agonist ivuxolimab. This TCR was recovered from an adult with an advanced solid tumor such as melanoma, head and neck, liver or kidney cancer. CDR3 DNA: TGTGCCAGTAGCCCATTAGGATCAACGGGGCGCGCGTCCACCGGGGAGCTGTTTTTT. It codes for CASSPLGSTGRASTGELFF.